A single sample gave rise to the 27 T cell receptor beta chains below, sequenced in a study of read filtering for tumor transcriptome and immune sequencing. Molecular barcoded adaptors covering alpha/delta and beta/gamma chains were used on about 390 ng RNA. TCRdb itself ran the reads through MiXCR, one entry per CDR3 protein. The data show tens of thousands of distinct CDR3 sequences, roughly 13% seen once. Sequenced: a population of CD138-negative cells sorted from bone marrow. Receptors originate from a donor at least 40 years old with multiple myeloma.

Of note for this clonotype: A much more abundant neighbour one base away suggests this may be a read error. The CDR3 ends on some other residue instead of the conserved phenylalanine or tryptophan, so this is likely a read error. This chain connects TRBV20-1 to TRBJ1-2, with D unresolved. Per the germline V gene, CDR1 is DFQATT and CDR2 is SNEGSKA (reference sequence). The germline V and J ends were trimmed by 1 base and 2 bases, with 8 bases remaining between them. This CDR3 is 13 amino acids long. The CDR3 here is CSARGHHNYGYTL. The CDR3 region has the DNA TGCAGTGCTAGAGGACATCACAACTATGGCTACACCCTC.

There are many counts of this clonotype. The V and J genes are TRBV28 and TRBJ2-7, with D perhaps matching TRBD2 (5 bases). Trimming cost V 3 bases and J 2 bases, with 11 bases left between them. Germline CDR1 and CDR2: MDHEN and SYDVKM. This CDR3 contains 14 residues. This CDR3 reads CASSFYGKTYEQYF. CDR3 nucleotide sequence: TGTGCCAGCAGTTTCTACGGGAAAACCTACGAGCAGTACTTC.

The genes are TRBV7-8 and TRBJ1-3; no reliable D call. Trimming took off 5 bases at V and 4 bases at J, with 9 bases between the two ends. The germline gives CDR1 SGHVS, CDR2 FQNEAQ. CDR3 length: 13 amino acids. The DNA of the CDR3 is TGTGCCAGCAGCCGAATTTCGGGAAACACCATATATTTT. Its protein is CASSRISGNTIYF.

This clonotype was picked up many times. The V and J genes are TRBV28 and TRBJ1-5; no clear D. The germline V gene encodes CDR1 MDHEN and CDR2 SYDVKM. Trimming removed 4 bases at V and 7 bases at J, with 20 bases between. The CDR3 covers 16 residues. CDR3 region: CASSSYRVTITQPQHF. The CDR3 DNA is TGTGCCAGCAGTTCTTACCGGGTTACCATCACCCAGCCCCAGCATTTT.

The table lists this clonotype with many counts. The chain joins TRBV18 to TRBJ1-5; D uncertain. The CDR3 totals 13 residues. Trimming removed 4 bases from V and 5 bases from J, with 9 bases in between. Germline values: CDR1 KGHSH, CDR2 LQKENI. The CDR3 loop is CASSQDPYQPQHF. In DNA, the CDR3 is TGTGCCAGCTCACAAGACCCTTATCAGCCCCAGCATTTT.

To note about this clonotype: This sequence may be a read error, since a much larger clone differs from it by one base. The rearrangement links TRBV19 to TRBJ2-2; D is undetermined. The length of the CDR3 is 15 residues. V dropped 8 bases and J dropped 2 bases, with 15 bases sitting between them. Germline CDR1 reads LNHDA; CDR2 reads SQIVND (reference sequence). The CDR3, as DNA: TGTGCCAGTCTCCCTGGCGGAATAAACACCGGGGAGCTGTTTTTT. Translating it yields CASLPGGINTGELFF.

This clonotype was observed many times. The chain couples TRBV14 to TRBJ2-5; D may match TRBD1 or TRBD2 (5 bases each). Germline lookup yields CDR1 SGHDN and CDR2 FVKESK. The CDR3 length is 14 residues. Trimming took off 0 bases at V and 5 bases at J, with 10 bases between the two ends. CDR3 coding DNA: TGTGCCAGCAGCCAAGATGGTGAGGGGGAGACCCAGTACTTC. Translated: CASSQDGEGETQYF.

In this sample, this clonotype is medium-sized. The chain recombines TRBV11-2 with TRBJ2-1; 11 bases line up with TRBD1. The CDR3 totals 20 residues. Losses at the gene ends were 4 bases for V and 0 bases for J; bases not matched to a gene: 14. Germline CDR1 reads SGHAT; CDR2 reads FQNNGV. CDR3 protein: CASSSRDRGARGNSYNEQFF. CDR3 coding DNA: TGTGCCAGCAGCTCTCGGGACAGGGGGGCGAGGGGGAACTCCTACAATGAGCAGTTCTTC.

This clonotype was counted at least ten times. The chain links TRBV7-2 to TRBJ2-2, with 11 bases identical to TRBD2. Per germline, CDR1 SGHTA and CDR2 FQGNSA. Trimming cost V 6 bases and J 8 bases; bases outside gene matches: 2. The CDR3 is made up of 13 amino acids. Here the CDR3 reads CASRLAGAGELFF. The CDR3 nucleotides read TGTGCCAGCAGACTAGCGGGAGCTGGGGAGCTGTTTTTT.

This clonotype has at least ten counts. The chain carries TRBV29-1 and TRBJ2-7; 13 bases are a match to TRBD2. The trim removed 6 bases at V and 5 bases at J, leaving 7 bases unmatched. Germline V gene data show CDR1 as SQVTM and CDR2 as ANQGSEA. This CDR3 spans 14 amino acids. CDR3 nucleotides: TGCAGCGTCCTGACTAGCGGGAGGACCGACGAGCAGTACTTC. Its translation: CSVLTSGRTDEQYF.

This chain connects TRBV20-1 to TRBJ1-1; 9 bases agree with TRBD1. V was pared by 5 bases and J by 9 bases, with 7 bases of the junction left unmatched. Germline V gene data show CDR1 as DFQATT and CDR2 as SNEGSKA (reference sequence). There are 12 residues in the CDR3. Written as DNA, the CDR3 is TGCAGTGCTGGACAGGGGAGGTCTAAAGCTTTCTTT. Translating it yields CSAGQGRSKAFF.

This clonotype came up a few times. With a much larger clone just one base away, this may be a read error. Here the CDR3 reads CASRGGFTDTQHF. The CDR3 DNA is TGTGCGAGCAGGGGAGGGTTCACAGATACGCAGCATTTT. The J gene is TRBJ2-3, the V gene TRBV7-9, with a possible D match to TRBD1 (6 bases). The DNA end is more similar to TRBJ1-5, so the J call may be wrong. Germline V lookup: CDR1 SEHNR, CDR2 FQNEAQ (reference sequence). This CDR3 region has 13 residues.

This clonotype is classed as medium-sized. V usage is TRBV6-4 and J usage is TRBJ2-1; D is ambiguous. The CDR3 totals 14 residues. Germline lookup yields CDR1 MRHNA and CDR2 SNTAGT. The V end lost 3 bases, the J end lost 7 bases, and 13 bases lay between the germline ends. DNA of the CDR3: TGTGCCAGCAGTGAGGGTGGGGAATGGAATGAGCAGTTCTTC. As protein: CASSEGGEWNEQFF.

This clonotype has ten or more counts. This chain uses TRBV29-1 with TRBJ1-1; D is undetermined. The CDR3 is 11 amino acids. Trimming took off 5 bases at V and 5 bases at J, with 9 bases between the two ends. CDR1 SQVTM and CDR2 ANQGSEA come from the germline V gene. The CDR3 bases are TGCAGCGTTCGAAGCGGTACTGAAGCTTTCTTT. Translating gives CSVRSGTEAFF.

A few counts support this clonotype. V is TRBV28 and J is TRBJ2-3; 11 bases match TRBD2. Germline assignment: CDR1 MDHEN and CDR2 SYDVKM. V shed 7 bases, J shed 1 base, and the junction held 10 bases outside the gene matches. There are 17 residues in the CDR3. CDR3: CASTPTSGRGGTDTQYF. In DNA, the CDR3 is TGTGCCAGCACTCCCACTAGCGGGAGAGGGGGCACAGATACGCAGTATTTT.

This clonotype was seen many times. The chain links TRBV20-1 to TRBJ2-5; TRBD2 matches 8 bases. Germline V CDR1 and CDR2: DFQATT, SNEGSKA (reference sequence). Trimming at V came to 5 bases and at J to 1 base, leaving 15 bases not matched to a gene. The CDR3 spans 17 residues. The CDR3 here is CSAPAGVVAGFQETQYF. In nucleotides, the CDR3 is TGCAGTGCTCCAGCGGGGGTGGTAGCGGGATTCCAAGAGACCCAGTACTTC.

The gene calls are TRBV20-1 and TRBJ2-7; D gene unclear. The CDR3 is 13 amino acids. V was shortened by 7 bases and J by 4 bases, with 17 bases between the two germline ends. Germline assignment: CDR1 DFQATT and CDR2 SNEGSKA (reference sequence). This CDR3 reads CSVRSELPYEQYF. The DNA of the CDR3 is TGCAGTGTAAGATCGGAACTCCCTTACGAGCAGTACTTC.

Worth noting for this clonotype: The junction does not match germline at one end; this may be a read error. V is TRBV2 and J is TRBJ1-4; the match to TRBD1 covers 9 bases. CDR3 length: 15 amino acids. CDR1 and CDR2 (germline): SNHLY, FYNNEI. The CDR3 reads CASSKRDRESERLLF. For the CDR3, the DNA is TGTGCCAGCAGTAAAAGGGACAGGGAGAGTGAAAGACTGCTTTTT.

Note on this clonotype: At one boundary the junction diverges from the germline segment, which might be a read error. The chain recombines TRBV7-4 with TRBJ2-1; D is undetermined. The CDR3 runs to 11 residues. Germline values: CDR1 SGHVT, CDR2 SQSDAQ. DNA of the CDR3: TGCGCCAGCAGCTTTCTGCATGAGCGGTTCTTC. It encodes CASSFLHERFF.

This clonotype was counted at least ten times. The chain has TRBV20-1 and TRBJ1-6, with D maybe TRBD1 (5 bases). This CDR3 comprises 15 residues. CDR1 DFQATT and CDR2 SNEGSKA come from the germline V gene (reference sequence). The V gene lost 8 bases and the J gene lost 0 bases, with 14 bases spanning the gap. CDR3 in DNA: TGCAGTTCAAGACAGAAGAGCTCCTATAATTCACCCCTCCACTTT. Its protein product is CSSRQKSSYNSPLHF.

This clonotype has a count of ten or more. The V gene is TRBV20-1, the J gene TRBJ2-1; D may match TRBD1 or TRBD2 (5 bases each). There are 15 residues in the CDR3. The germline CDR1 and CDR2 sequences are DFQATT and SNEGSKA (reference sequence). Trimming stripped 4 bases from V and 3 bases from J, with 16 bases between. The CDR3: CSAIGLGDFYNEQFF. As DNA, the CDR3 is TGCAGTGCTATTGGTCTGGGGGATTTCTACAATGAGCAGTTCTTC.

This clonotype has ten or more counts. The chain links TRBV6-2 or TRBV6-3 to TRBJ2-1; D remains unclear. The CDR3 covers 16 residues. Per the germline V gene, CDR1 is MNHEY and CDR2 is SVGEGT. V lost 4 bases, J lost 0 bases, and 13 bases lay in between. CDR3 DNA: TGTGCCAGCAGTTTCAGGACCTTTAGCTCCTACAATGAGCAGTTCTTC. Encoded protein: CASSFRTFSSYNEQFF.

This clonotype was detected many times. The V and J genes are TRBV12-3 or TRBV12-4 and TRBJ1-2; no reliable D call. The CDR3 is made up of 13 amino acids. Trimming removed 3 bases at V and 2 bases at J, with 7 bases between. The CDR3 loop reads CASSLAENYGYTF. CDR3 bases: TGTGCCAGCAGTTTGGCCGAAAACTATGGCTACACCTTC.

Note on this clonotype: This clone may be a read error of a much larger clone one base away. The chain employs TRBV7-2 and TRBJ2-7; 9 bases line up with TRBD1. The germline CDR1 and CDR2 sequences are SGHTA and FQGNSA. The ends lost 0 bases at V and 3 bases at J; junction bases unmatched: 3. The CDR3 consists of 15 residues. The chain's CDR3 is CASSLAGTGNYEQYF. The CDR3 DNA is TGTGCCAGCAGCTTAGCGGGGACAGGGAACTACGAGCAGTACTTC.

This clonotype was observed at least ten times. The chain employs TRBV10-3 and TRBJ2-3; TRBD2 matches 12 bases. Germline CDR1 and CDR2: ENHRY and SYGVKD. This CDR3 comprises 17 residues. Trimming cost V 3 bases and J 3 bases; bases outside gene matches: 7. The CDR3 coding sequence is TGTGCCATCAGTGACCTAAGGACTAGCGGGATAACAGATACGCAGTATTTT. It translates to CAISDLRTSGITDTQYF.

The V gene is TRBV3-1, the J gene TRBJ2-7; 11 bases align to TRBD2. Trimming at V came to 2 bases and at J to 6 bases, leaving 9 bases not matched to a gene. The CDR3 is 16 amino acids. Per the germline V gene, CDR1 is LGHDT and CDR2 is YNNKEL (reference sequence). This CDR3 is CASSQRLAGHIPEQYF. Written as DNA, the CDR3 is TGTGCCAGCAGCCAACGACTAGCGGGACACATCCCCGAGCAGTACTTC.

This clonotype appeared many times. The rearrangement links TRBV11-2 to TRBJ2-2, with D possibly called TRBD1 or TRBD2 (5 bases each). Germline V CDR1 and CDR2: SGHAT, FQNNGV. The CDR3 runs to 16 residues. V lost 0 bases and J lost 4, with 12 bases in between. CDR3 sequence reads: CASSLEQAAGTGELFF. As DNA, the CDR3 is TGTGCCAGCAGCTTAGAACAGGCGGCGGGCACCGGGGAGCTGTTTTTT.